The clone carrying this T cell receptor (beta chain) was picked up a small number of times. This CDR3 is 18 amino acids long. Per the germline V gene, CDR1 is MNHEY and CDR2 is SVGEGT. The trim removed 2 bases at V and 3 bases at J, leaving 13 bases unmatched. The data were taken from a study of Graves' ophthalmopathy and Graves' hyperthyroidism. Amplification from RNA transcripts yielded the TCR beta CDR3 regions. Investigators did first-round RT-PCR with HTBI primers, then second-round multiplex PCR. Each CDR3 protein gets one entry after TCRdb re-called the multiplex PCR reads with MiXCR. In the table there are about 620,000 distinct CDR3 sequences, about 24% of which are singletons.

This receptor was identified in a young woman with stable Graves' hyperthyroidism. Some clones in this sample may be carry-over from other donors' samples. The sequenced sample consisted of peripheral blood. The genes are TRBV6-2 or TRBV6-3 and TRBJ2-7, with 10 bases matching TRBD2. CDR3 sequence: CASSYLQPAGGLSYEQYF. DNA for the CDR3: TGTGCCAGCAGTTACCTCCAGCCAGCGGGAGGGCTCAGCTACGAGCAGTACTTC.